The 10 T cell receptor beta chains reported below all come from one sample, sequenced in a study of neurological immune-mediated disorders. TCRdb reprocessed the 5' RACE reads via MiXCR and lists one record per CDR3 protein. The table records some 38,000 distinct CDR3 sequences, less than 5% of them present only once. The source material was PBMCs. These receptors were obtained from a young man with multiple sclerosis.

In this sample, this clonotype turned up many times. CDR3: CASSPHRDVMYEQYF. The CDR3 DNA sequence: TGTGCCAGCAGCCCACATCGGGACGTAATGTACGAGCAGTACTTC. The chain couples TRBV14 to TRBJ2-7; either TRBD1 or TRBD2 may fit D (5 bases each). The CDR3 covers 15 residues. The germline gives CDR1 SGHDN, CDR2 FVKESK. V lost 4 bases, J lost 4 bases, and 17 bases lay in between.

This clonotype was seen repeatedly, ten times or more. The chain is built from TRBV5-6 and TRBJ2-5; D assignment may be TRBD1 or TRBD2 (5 bases each). V dropped 6 bases and J dropped 4 bases, with 13 bases sitting between them. The germline V gene has CDR1 SGHDT and CDR2 YYEEEE. This CDR3 is built from 13 residues. The CDR3 DNA reads TGTGCCAGCAACGAGGGGCAGGGAGAGACCCAGTACTTC. Translated: CASNEGQGETQYF.

Note on this clonotype: Its ends do not fully match the called genes, so a read error is possible. The chain employs TRBV20-1 and TRBJ1-5; the D gene is possibly TRBD1 (6 bases). Germline assignment: CDR1 DFQATT and CDR2 SNEGSKA (reference sequence). The length of the CDR3 is 16 residues. This CDR3 reads CSARAGGAYSNQPQNF. CDR3 nucleotide sequence: TGCAGTGCTAGAGCCGGGGGGGCCTATAGCAATCAGCCCCAGAATTTT.

At least ten counts were recorded for this clonotype. The chain joins TRBV6-5 to TRBJ2-7, with 11 bases fitting TRBD1. CDR1 is MNHEY and CDR2 is SVGAGI in the germline V gene. The CDR3 contains 16 residues. V gave up 6 bases and J gave up 3 bases; unmatched junction bases: 10. The CDR3 DNA is TGTGCCAGCAGGGAACGCCCGGGACAGGGGGTCTACGAGCAGTACTTC. Protein product: CASRERPGQGVYEQYF.

This clonotype was recorded at least ten times. The chain uses TRBV20-1 and TRBJ1-2; D perhaps matches TRBD1 (5 bases). The CDR3 covers 13 residues. Trimming stripped 2 bases from V and 4 bases from J, with 11 bases between. Germline V gives CDR1 DFQATT, CDR2 SNEGSKA (reference sequence). The CDR3 nucleotides read TGCAGTGCTAGACTTGGGGGAATCTATGGCTACACCTTC. Protein sequence: CSARLGGIYGYTF.

There are many counts of this clonotype. The chain links TRBV24-1 to TRBJ2-5, with a tentative D call TRBD1 (6 bases). Deletions cut 2 bases from V and 7 bases from J, with 22 bases between. The CDR3 totals 17 residues. Germline CDR1 is KGHDR and CDR2 is SFDVKD. The DNA for the CDR3 is TGTGCCACCAGTGATTGGTCCGGGGACAAGAATTCGAGGACCCAGTACTTC. Its protein is CATSDWSGDKNSRTQYF.

This clonotype was seen many times. V and J are TRBV20-1 and TRBJ1-1; D gene ambiguous. Germline-derived CDR1 and CDR2 are DFQATT and SNEGSKA (reference sequence). V lost 0 bases and J lost 13, with 18 bases in between. The CDR3 consists of 13 residues. CDR3 sequence reads: CSARDKEFLGYFF. The CDR3 DNA follows: TGCAGTGCTAGAGATAAAGAGTTCCTGGGGTATTTCTTT.

At least ten counts were recorded for this clonotype. The rearrangement links TRBV20-1 to TRBJ2-5, with D perhaps matching TRBD2 (6 bases). V lost 7 bases and J lost 2, with 8 bases in between. Looked up from germline, CDR1 is DFQATT and CDR2 is SNEGSKA (reference sequence). This CDR3 has 11 residues. Here the CDR3 reads CSGAGQETQYF. CDR3 in DNA: TGCAGTGGCGCGGGGCAAGAGACCCAGTACTTC.

This clonotype came up many times. The chain has TRBV20-1 and TRBJ2-2, with D uncertain. CDR1 and CDR2 from the germline V gene are DFQATT and SNEGSKA (reference sequence). The CDR3 loop spans 13 amino acids. Trimming pared 0 bases from V and 5 bases from J, leaving 7 bases between. Here the CDR3 DNA reads TGCAGTGCTAGAGATGGGCAAACCGGGGAGCTGTTTTTT. This codes for CSARDGQTGELFF.

The J gene is TRBJ2-7, the V gene TRBV19; D might be TRBD1 (6 bases). This CDR3 has 14 residues. CDR1 is LNHDA and CDR2 is SQIVND in the germline V gene (reference sequence). V was cut by 5 bases and J by 5 bases, with 16 bases left in between. CDR3 in DNA: TGTGCCAGTAGTTCTTCAGGGGCTCGGAACGAGCAGTACTTC. Translating gives CASSSSGARNEQYF.